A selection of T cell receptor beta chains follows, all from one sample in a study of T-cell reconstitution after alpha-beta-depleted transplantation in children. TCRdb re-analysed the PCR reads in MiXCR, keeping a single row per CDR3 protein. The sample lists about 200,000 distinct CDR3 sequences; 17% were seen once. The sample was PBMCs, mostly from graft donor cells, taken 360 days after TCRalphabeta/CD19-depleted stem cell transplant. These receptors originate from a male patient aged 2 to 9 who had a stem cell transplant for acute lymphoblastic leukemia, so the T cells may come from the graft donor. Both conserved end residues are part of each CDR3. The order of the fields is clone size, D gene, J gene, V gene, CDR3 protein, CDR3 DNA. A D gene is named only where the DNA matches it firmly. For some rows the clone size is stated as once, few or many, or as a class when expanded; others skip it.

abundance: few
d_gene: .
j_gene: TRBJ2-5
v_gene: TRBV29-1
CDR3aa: CSVAVPAGTQYF
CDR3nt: TGCAGCGTTGCGGTCCCGGCGGGGACCCAGTACTTC

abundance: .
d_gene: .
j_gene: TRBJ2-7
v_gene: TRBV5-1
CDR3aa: CASKKSGRLASYEQYF
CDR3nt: TGCGCCAGCAAGAAGTCAGGGCGCCTAGCCTCCTACGAGCAGTACTTC

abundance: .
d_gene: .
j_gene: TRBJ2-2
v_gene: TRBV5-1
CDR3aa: CASSFGQPNTGELFF
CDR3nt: TGCGCCAGCAGCTTCGGACAGCCGAACACCGGGGAGCTGTTTTTT

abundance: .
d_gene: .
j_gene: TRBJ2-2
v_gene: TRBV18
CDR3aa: CASSPREAGELFF
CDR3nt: TGTGCCAGCTCACCACGGGAGGCCGGGGAGCTGTTTTTT

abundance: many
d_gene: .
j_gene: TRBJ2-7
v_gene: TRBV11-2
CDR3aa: CASSFPVEMSSYEQYF
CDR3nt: TGTGCCAGCAGCTTCCCCGTGGAGATGAGCTCCTACGAGCAGTACTTC

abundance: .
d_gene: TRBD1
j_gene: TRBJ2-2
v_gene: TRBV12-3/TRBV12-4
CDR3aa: CASILWETGLGTLNTGELFF
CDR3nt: TGTGCCAGCATCCTTTGGGAGACAGGGTTAGGCACATTGAACACCGGGGAGCTGTTTTTT

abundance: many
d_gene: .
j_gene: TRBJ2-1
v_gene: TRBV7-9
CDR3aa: CASSLGARAGEQFF
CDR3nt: TGTGCCAGCAGCTTAGGGGCTCGGGCGGGGGAGCAGTTCTTC

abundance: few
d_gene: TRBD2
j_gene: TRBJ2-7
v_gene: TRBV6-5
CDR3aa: CASSYPGVGGYEQYF
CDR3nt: TGTGCCAGCAGTTACCCCGGTGTGGGAGGGTACGAGCAGTACTTC

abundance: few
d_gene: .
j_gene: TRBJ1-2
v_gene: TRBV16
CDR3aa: CASGFPIYAAF
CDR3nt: TGTGCCAGCGGATTCCCCATCTATGCGGCCTTC

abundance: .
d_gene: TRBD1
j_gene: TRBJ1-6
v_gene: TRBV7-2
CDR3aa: CASTTEGASNSPLHF
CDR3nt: TGTGCCAGCACTACCGAGGGGGCGTCGAATTCACCCCTCCACTTT

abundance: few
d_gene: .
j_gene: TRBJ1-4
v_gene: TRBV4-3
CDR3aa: CASSHEKRSDEKLFF
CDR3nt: TGCGCCAGCAGCCATGAGAAGCGTAGTGATGAAAAACTGTTTTTT

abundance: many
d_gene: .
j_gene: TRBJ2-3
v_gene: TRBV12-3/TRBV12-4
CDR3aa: CASSWGPGDTDTQYF
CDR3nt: TGTGCCAGCAGTTGGGGGCCGGGGGACACAGATACGCAGTATTTT

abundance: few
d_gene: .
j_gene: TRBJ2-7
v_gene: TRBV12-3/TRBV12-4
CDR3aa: CACSEVAYEQYF
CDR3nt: TGTGCCTGCAGTGAAGTTGCCTACGAGCAGTACTTC

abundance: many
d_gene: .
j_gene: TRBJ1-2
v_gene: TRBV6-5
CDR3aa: CASRLAGYGYTF
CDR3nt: TGTGCCAGCAGACTTGCAGGCTATGGCTACACCTTC

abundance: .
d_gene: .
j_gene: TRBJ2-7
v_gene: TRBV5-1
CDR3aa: CTSSLVQPYEQYF
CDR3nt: TGCACCAGCAGCTTGGTTCAGCCCTACGAGCAGTACTTC

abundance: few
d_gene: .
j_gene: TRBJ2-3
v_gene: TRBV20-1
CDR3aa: CSAYIPKRDTQYF
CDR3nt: TGCAGTGCCTATATCCCCAAGAGGGATACGCAGTATTTT

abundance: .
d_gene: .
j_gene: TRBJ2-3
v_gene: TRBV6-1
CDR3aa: CASREGGGIGTQYF
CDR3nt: TGTGCCAGCAGGGAAGGAGGAGGGATAGGTACGCAGTATTTT

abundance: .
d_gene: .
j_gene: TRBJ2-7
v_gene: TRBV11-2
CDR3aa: CASSFYAYEQYF
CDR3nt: TGTGCCAGCAGCTTTTACGCCTACGAGCAGTACTTC

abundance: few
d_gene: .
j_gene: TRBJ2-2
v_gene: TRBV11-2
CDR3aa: CASSPMQGIGELFF
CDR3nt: TGTGCCAGCAGCCCAATGCAGGGTATCGGGGAGCTGTTTTTT

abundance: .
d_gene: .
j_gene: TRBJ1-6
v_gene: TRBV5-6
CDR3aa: CASSLGVLGSPLHF
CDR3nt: TGTGCCAGCAGCTTGGGGGTTTTGGGTTCACCCCTCCACTTT

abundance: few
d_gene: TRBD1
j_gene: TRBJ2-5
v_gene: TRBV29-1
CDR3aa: CSVGDRDTTQYF
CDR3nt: TGCAGCGTTGGGGACAGGGATACGACCCAGTACTTC

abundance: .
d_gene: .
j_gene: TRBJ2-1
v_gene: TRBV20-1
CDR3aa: CSARVREGEQFF
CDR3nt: TGCAGTGCTAGAGTGAGGGAAGGTGAGCAGTTCTTC

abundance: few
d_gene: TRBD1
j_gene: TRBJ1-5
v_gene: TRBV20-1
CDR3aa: CSARDGTGVNQPQHF
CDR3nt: TGCAGTGCTAGAGACGGGACAGGGGTTAATCAGCCCCAGCATTTT

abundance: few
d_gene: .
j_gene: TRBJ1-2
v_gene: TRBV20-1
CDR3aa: CSASGWGYGYTF
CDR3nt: TGCAGTGCTAGTGGGTGGGGATATGGCTACACCTTC

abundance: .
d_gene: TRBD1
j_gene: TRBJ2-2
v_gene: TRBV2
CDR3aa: CASSGTANTGELFF
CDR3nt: TGTGCCAGCTCCGGGACAGCGAACACCGGGGAGCTGTTTTTT

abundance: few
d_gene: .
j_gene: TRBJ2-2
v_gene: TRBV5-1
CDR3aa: CASSIVPSVRSGELFF
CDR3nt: TGCGCCAGCAGCATCGTCCCCTCCGTAAGGTCCGGGGAGCTGTTTTTT

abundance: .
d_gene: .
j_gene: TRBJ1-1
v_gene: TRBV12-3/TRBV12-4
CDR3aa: CASSESDTWSTEAFF
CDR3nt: TGTGCCAGCAGTGAGTCTGACACCTGGAGCACTGAAGCTTTCTTT

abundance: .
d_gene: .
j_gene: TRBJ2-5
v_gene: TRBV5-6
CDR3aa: CASSTEGWETQYF
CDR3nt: TGTGCCAGCAGCACCGAAGGGTGGGAGACCCAGTACTTC

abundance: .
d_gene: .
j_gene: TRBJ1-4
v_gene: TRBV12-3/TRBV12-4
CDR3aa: CASSSGYATNEKLFF
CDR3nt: TGTGCCAGCAGTTCGGGGTATGCAACTAATGAAAAACTGTTTTTT

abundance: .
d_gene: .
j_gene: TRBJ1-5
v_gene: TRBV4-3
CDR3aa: CASSQVSGGQPQHF
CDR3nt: TGCGCCAGCAGCCAAGTCAGCGGAGGTCAGCCCCAGCATTTT

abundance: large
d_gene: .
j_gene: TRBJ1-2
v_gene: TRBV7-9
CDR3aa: CASSLVPSNYGYTF
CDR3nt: TGTGCCAGCAGCTTAGTGCCGAGTAACTATGGCTACACCTTC

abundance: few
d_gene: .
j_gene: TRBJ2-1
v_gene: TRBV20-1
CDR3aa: CSARVPALAGNEQFF
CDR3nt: TGCAGTGCTAGAGTGCCAGCGCTGGCGGGCAATGAGCAGTTCTTC

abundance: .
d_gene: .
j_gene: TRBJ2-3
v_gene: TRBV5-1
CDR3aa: CASSLADRYPSDTQYF
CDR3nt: TGCGCCAGCAGCTTGGCGGATCGATACCCCAGCGATACGCAGTATTTT

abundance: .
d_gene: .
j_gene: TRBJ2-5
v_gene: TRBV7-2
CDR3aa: CASSPTERVSAETQYF
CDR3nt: TGTGCCAGCAGCCCGACGGAGAGAGTAAGCGCAGAGACCCAGTACTTC

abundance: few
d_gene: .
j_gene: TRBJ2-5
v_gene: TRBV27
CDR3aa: CASWGWAPWGETQYF
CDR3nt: TGTGCCAGCTGGGGCTGGGCACCCTGGGGGGAGACCCAGTACTTC

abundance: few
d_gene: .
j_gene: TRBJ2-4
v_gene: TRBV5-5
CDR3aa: CASSLRFDKNIQYF
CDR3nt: TGTGCCAGCAGCTTAAGGTTTGACAAAAACATTCAGTACTTC

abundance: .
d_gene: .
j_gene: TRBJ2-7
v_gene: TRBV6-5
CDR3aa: CASSYHYRFYEQYF
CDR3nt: TGTGCCAGCAGTTACCATTACCGGTTCTACGAGCAGTACTTC

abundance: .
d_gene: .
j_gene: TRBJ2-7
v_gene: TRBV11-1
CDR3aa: CASSSGGQTSYEQYF
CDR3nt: TGTGCCAGCAGCTCAGGGGGGCAGACTAGCTACGAGCAGTACTTC

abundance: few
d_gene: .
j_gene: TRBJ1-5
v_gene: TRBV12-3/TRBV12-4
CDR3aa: CASSLSFSGAGNQPQHF
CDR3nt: TGTGCCAGCAGTTTAAGCTTTTCGGGGGCGGGCAATCAGCCCCAGCATTTT

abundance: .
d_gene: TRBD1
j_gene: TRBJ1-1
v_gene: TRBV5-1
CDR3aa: CASSPQGANTEAFF
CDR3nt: TGCGCCAGCAGCCCCCAGGGGGCAAACACTGAAGCTTTCTTT

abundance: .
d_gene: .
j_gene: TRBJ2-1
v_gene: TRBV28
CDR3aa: CASSFSLGGVYNEQFF
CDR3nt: TGTGCCAGCAGTTTTTCACTAGGGGGAGTTTACAATGAGCAGTTCTTC

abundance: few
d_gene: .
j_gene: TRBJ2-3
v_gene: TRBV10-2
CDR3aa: CASKKRSTDTQYF
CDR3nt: TGCGCCAGCAAAAAGAGGAGCACAGATACGCAGTATTTT

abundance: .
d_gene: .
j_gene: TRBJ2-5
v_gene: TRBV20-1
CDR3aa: CSARGPTLETQYF
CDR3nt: TGCAGTGCTAGAGGCCCAACTCTCGAGACCCAGTACTTC

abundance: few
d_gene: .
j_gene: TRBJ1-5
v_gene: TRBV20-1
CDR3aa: CSASPGGNQPQHF
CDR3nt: TGCAGTGCTAGTCCAGGGGGCAATCAGCCCCAGCATTTT

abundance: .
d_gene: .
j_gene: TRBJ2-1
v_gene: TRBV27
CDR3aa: CASSFGFYNEQFF
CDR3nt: TGTGCCAGCAGTTTCGGTTTTTACAATGAGCAGTTCTTC

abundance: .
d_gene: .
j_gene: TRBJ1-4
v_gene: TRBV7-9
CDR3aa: CASSVGPSNEKLFF
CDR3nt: TGTGCCAGCAGCGTGGGACCGTCTAATGAAAAACTGTTTTTT

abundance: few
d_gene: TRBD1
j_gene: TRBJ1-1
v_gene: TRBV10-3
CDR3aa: CAISGDRGDTEAFF
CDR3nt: TGTGCCATCAGTGGGGACAGGGGGGACACTGAAGCTTTCTTT

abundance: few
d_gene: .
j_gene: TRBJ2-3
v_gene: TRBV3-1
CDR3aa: CASSSRPSTDTQYF
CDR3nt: TGTGCCAGCAGCTCGCGTCCTAGCACAGATACGCAGTATTTT

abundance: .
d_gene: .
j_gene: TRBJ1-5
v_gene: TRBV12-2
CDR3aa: CASRLAGQVDQPQHF
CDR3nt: TGTGCAAGTCGCTTAGCGGGACAGGTCGATCAGCCCCAGCATTTT